This entry lists 18 T cell receptor beta chains sequenced from one sample in a study of T cells in localized non-small cell lung cancer. Measured with immunoSEQ multiplex PCR; TCRdb has only the in-frame clones, and not every one. In the table there are fewer than 5,500 clones, 45% of which are singletons. Sequencing was performed on lung tumor tissue, taken before any cancer treatment. Source of these receptors: a man aged 40 to 70 with stage I lung adenocarcinoma.

This clone is deemed medium-sized. This chain connects TRBV6-8 to TRBJ1-1; D remains unclear. The CDR3 loop spans 13 amino acids. Germline assignment: CDR1 MNHGY and CDR2 SAAAGT. The V and J ends lost 6 bases and 7 bases respectively, with 15 bases between them. In DNA, the CDR3 is TGTGCCAGCAGGCCCCCTAGAGTGGGTGAAGCTTTCTTT. Translating it yields CASRPPRVGEAFF.

This chain connects TRBV11-3 to TRBJ1-2, with 7 nucleotides matching TRBD1. The CDR3 contains 15 residues. Germline lookup yields CDR1 SGHNT and CDR2 YENEEA. The V segment lost 5 bases and the J segment 5 bases; nucleotides outside the gene matches: 11. The CDR3 protein is CASSPHSGGHYGYTF. CDR3 coding DNA: TGTGCCAGCAGCCCCCACTCAGGGGGACATTATGGCTACACCTTC.

With respect to this clone: At least one nucleotide is ambiguous or was not read, and the resulting amino acid is denoted X. The chain links TRBV18 to TRBJ1-1, with D hard to call. The CDR3 has 13 amino acids. Deletions cut 7 bases from V and 4 bases from J, with 13 bases between. Germline CDR1 reads KGHSH; CDR2 reads LQKENI. The CDR3 bases are TGTGCCAGCTYACAAGAGGGTGGCACTGAAGCTTTCTTT. Encoded protein: CASXQEGGTEAFF.

This clone was counted between two and nine times. V is TRBV6-8 and J is TRBJ2-7, with D tentatively TRBD1 or TRBD2 (5 bases each). Trimming stripped 4 bases from V and 7 bases from J, with 23 bases between. The length of the CDR3 is 16 residues. CDR1 MNHGY and CDR2 SAAAGT come from the germline V gene. The CDR3 nucleotides are TGTGCCAGCAGTTCCGAGGGGCTTATAGCATCTCAGGAGCAGTACTTC. Its translation is CASSSEGLIASQEQYF.

The rearrangement uses TRBV9 and TRBJ1-6; 7 positions match TRBD1. V trimming: 0 bases; J trimming: 9 bases; junction bases outside the gene matches: 9. The CDR3 length is 16 residues. Germline loops: CDR1 SGDLS, CDR2 YYNGEE. DNA of the CDR3: TGTGCCAGCAGCGTAGGTGACAGGGCGGGACTTTCACCCCTCCACTTT. Its translation: CASSVGDRAGLSPLHF. Filled out from reference TRBV9 and TRBJ1-6, the complete variable domain reads DSGVTQTPKHLITATGQRVTLRCSPRSGDLSVYWYQQSLDQGLQFLIQYYNGEERAKGNILERFSAQQFPDLHSELNLSSLELGDSALYFCASSVGDRAGLSPLHFGNGTRLTVT.

CDR3 sequence (DNA): TGTGCCAGCAGCTTAGTAATCAACCCCGGGCCTACCTACGAGCAGTACTTC. This sequence encodes CASSLVINPGPTYEQYF. This chain uses TRBV11-3 with TRBJ2-7, with D uncertain. The CDR3 contains 17 residues. The V end was cut by 1 base, the J end by 2 bases, with 18 bases between. Looked up from germline, CDR1 is SGHNT and CDR2 is YENEEA. The full variable domain, completed using reference TRBV11-3 and TRBJ2-7, is EAGVVQSPRYKIIEKKQPVAFWCNPISGHNTLYWYLQNLGQGPELLIRYENEEAVDDSQLPKDRFSAERLKGVDSTLKIQPAELGDSAVYLCASSLVINPGPTYEQYFGPGTRLTVT.

The chain employs TRBV11-3 and TRBJ2-1, with TRBD2 matching 9 bases. Germline values: CDR1 SGHNT, CDR2 YENEEA. V shed 1 base and J 0 bases; nucleotides not matched to a gene: 1. The CDR3 consists of 16 residues. The CDR3 reads CASSLGLAASYNEQFF. The CDR3 DNA reads as TGTGCCAGCAGCTTAGGACTAGCGGCCTCCTACAATGAGCAGTTCTTC.

This clone was seen a few times. The chain combines TRBV6-8 with TRBJ2-7; possible D gene TRBD1, 5 bases. Trimming took off 2 bases at V and 0 bases at J, with 11 bases between the two ends. Germline CDR1 and CDR2: MNHGY and SAAAGT. The CDR3 is 15 amino acids. CDR3 in DNA: TGTGCCAGCAGTTACAAGGGGCAGAACTCCTACGAGCAGTACTTC. Translating it yields CASSYKGQNSYEQYF.

The chain carries TRBV9 and TRBJ2-3; the match to TRBD2 covers 9 bases. The germline gives CDR1 SGDLS, CDR2 YYNGEE. V dropped 5 bases and J dropped 0; count of bases not matched to a gene: 10. CDR3 size: 17 residues. CDR3 sequence: CASSEGLAGSSTDTQYF. In nucleotides, the CDR3 is TGTGCCAGCAGTGAAGGGCTAGCGGGGTCAAGCACAGATACGCAGTATTTT.

The J gene is TRBJ2-3, the V gene TRBV29-1; D not certain. The CDR3 length is 14 residues. Trimming removed 5 bases at V and 1 base at J, with 13 bases between. Germline V gene sequence: CDR1 SQVTM, CDR2 ANQGSEA. The CDR3 region has the DNA TGCAGCGTTTTTAATACTATTCGCACAGATACGCAGTATTTT. It translates to CSVFNTIRTDTQYF.

This clone was seen only a few times. The chain employs TRBV1 and TRBJ2-5; the table's D call of TRBD1 was not tested on the DNA. TRBV1 is a documented pseudogene. The CDR3 sequence is 14 residues long. The CDR3 sequence is CASSQDRTPETQYF. CDR3 nucleotides: TGCGCCAGCAGCCAAGACAGAACCCCAGAGACCCAGTACTTC.

This clone was picked up a small number of times. The chain recombines TRBV11-3 with TRBJ1-1, with TRBD1 as a possible D gene (5 bases). The CDR3 covers 15 residues. Per germline, CDR1 SGHNT and CDR2 YENEEA. Trimming left V 6 bases short and J 1 base short, with 15 bases between. CDR3 nucleotide sequence: TGTGCCAGCAGTCAGGGTGGGATCCAGAACACTGAAGCTTTCTTT. Its translation is CASSQGGIQNTEAFF.

This clone was seen a handful of times. The chain recombines TRBV6-8 with TRBJ1-5; 8 bases are shared with TRBD1. The CDR3 contains 19 residues. J lost 1 base, V lost 0 bases, and 11 bases had no gene match. Germline assignment: CDR1 MNHGY and CDR2 SAAAGT. The CDR3 spells CASSYSTPGRGLSNQPQHF. The DNA of the CDR3 is TGTGCCAGCAGTTACTCCACCCCCGGCAGGGGGCTAAGCAATCAGCCCCAGCATTTT.

The chain couples TRBV1 to TRBJ2-7; the table names TRBD2, a call not compared with the DNA. TRBV1 is reported as a pseudogene. The CDR3 covers 15 residues. The CDR3, as DNA: TGCGCCAGCAGCCAAGGGGGACTAGCGGGAGACGAGCAGTACTTC. Protein product: CASSQGGLAGDEQYF.

The chain recombines TRBV30 with TRBJ2-3, with 7 bases identical to TRBD2. CDR3 length: 12 amino acids. Trimming cost V 2 bases and J 9 bases; bases outside gene matches: 5. Germline V gives CDR1 GTSNPN, CDR2 SVGIG (reference sequence). The CDR3 spells CAWSPTSPTQYF. CDR3 nucleotide sequence: TGTGCCTGGAGTCCGACTAGCCCCACGCAGTATTTT.

V usage is TRBV18 and J usage is TRBJ1-1, with D tentatively TRBD1 (6 bases). The CDR3 contains 16 residues. Germline assignment: CDR1 KGHSH and CDR2 LQKENI. V dropped 1 base and J dropped 1 base, with 13 bases sitting between them. This CDR3 is CASSPRRGGPNTEAFF. In DNA form, the CDR3 reads TGTGCCAGCTCACCACGGCGGGGGGGGCCGAACACTGAAGCTTTCTTT. Based on the CDR3 plus reference TRBV18 and TRBJ1-1, the full variable domain is NAGVMQNPRHLVRRRGQEARLRCSPMKGHSHVYWYRQLPEEGLKFMVYLQKENIIDESGMPKERFSAEFPKEGPSILRIQQVVRGDSAAYFCASSPRRGGPNTEAFFGQGTRLTVV.

This clone was seen a handful of times. The chain couples TRBV9 to TRBJ1-2; D is perhaps TRBD1 (5 bases). Between the trimmed V and J ends, which lost 2 bases and 5 bases, there was a span of 19 bases. The CDR3 extends over 16 amino acids. CDR1 and CDR2 from the germline V gene are SGDLS and YYNGEE. Written as DNA, the CDR3 is TGTGCCAGCAGCGTTAGGGGCCAAGCAGGGAATTATGGCTACACCTTC. Translation: CASSVRGQAGNYGYTF.

The chain links TRBV25-1 to TRBJ1-1; 7 nucleotides agree with TRBD1. In germline, CDR1 is MGHDK, CDR2 SYGVNS. This CDR3 spans 14 amino acids. Losses at the gene ends were 6 bases for V and 0 bases for J; bases not matched to a gene: 4. The CDR3 DNA is TGTGCCAGCAGAGGACAGGTACTGAACACTGAAGCTTTCTTT. Translation gives CASRGQVLNTEAFF.